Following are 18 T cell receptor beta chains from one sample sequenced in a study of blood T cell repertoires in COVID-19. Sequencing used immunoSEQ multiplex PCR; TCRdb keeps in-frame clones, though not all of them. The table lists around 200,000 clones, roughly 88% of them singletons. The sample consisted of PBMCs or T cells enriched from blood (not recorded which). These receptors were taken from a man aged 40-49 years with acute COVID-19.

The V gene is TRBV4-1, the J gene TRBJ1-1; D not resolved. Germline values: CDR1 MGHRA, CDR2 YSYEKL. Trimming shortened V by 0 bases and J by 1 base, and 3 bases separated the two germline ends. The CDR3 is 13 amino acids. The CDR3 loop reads CASSQDRNTEAFF. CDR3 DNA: TGCGCCAGCAGCCAAGACCGGAACACTGAAGCTTTCTTT.

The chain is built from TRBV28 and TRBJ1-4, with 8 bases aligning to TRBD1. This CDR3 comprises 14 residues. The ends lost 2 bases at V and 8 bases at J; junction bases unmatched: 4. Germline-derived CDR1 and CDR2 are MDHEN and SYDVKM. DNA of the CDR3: TGTGCCAGCAGTTTAGACAGGGGTTCGGAAAAACTGTTTTTT. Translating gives CASSLDRGSEKLFF.

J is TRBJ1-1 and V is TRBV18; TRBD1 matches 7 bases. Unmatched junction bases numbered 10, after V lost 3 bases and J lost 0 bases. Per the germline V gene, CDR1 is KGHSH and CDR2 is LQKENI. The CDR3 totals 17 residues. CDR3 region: CASSPNRGGLMNTEAFF. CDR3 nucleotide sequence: TGTGCCAGCTCACCTAATCGAGGGGGCCTCATGAACACTGAAGCTTTCTTT.

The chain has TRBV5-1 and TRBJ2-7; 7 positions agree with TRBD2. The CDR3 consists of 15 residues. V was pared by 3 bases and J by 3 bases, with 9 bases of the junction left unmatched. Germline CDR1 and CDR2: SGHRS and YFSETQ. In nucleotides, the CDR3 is TGCGCCAGCAGCTCAAATATCGGACTAGTCTACGAGCAGTACTTC. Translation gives CASSSNIGLVYEQYF.

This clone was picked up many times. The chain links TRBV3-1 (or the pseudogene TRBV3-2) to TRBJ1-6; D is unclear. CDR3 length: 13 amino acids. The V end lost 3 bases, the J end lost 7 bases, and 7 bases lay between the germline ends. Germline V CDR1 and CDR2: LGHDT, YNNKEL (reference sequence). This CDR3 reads CASSQAPNSPLHF. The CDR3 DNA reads TGTGCCAGCAGCCAGGCTCCAAATTCACCCCTCCACTTT.

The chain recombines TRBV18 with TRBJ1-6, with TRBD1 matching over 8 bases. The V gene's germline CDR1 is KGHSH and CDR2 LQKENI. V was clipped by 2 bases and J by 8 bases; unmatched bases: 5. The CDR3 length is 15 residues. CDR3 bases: TGTGCCAGCTCACCATCAGGGGGCAATGATTCACCCCTCCACTTT. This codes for CASSPSGGNDSPLHF. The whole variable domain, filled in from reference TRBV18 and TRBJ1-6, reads NAGVMQNPRHLVRRRGQEARLRCSPMKGHSHVYWYRQLPEEGLKFMVYLQKENIIDESGMPKERFSAEFPKEGPSILRIQQVVRGDSAAYFCASSPSGGNDSPLHFGNGTRLTVT.

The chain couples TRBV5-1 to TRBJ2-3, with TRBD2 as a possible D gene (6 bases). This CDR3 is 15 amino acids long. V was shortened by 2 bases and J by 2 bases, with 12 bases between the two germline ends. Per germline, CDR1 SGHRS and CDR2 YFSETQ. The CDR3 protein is CASSFSGTLTDTQYF. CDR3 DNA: TGCGCCAGCAGCTTTAGCGGAACTCTCACAGATACGCAGTATTTT.

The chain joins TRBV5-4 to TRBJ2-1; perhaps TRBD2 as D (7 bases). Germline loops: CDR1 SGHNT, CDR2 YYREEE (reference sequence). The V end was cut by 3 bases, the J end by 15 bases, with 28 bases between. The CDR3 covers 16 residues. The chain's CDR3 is CASSWGGTGAGAGSFF. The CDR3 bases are TGTGCCAGCAGCTGGGGAGGGACGGGGGCCGGTGCCGGCTCGTTCTTC.

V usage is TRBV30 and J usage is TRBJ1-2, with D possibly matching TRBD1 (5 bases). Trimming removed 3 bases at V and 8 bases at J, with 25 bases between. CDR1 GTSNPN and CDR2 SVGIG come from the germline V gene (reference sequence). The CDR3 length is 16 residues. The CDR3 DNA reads TGTGCCTGGAGCAAGGTCCCGGCCACAGGCTATGGAGGCTACACCTTC. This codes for CAWSKVPATGYGGYTF.

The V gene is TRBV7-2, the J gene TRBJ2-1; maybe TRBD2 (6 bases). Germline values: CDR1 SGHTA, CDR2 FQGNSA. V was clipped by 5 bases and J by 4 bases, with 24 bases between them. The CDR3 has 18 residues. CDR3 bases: TGTGCCAGCAGCCCTAGAACACCTCAGCGGGTAGCATACAATGAGCAGTTCTTC. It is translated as CASSPRTPQRVAYNEQFF.

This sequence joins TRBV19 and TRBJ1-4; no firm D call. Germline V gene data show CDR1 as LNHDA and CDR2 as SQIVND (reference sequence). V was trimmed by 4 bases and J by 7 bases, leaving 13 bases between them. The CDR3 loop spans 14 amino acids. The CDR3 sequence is CASSRGRGREKLFF. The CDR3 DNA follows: TGTGCCAGTAGTAGAGGGCGAGGTCGTGAAAAACTGTTTTTT.

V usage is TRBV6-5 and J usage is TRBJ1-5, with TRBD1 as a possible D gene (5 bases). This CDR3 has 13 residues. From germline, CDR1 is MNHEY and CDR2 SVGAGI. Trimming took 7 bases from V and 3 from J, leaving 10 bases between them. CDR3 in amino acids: CASKEQDNQPQHF. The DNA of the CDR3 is TGTGCCAGCAAAGAACAGGACAATCAGCCCCAGCATTTT.

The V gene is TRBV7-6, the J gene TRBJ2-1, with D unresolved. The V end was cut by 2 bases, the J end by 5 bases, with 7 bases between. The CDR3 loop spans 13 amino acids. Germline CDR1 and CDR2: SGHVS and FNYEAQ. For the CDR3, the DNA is TGTGCCAGCAGCTTAATTGGAGACAATGAGCAGTTCTTC. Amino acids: CASSLIGDNEQFF.

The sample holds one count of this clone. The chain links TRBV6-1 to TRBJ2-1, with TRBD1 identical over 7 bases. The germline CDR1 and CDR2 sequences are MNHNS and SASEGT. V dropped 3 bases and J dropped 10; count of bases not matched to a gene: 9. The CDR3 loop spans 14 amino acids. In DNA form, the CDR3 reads TGTGCCAGCAGTGAGAACAGGGGTTCGGAGGAGCAGTTCTTC. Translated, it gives CASSENRGSEEQFF.

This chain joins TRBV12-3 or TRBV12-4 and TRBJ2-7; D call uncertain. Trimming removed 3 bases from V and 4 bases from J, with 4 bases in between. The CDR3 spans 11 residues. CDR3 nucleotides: TGTGCCAGCAGTTTCATGTACGAGCAGTACTTC. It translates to CASSFMYEQYF.

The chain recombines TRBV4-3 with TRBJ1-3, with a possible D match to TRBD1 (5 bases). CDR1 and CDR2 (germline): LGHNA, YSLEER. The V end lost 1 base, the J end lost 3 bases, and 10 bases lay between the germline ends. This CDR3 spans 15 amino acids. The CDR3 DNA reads TGCGCCAGCAGCCAAGCGGCGGGACTTGGAAACACCATATATTTT. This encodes CASSQAAGLGNTIYF.

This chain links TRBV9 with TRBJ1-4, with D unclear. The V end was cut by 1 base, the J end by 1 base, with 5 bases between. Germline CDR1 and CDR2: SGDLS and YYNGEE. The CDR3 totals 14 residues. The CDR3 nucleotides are TGTGCCAGCAGCGTACCGGGAACTAATGAAAAACTGTTTTTT. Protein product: CASSVPGTNEKLFF.

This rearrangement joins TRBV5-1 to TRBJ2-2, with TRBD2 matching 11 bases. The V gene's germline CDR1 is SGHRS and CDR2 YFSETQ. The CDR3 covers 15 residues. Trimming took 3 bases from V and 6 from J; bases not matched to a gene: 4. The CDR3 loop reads CASSSPGLAAGELFF. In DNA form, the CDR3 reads TGCGCCAGCAGCTCCCCGGGACTAGCGGCCGGGGAGCTGTTTTTT.